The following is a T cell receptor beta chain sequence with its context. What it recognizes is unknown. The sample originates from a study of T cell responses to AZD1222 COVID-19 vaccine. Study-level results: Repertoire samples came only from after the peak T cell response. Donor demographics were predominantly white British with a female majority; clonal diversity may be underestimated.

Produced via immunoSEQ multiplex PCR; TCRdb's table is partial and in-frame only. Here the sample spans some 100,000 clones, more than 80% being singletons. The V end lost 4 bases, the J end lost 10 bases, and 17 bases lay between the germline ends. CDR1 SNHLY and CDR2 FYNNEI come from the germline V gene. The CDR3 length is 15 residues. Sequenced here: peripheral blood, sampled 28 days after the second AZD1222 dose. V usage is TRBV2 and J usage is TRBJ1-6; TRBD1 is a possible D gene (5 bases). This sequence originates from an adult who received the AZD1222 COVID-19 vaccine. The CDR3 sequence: CASSVGTPGRSPLHF. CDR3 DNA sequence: TGTGCCAGCAGTGTTGGGACCCCGGGCAGATCACCCCTCCACTTT.